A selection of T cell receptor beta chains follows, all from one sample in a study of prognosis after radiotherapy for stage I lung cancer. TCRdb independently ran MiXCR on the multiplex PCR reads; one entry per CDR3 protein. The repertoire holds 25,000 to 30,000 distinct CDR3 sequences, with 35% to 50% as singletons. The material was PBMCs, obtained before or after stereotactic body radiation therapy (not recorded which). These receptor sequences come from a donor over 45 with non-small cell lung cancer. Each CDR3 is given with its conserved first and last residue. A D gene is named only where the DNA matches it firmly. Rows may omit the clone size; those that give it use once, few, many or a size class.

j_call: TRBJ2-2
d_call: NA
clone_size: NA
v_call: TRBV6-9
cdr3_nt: TGTGCCAGCAGTTACTCTTGGAGCACCGGGGAGCTGTTTTTT
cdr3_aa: CASSYSWSTGELFF

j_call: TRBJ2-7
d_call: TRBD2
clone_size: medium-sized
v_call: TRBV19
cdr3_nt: TGTGCCAGTATGGCTAGCGGGACTTACGAGCAGTACTTC
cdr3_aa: CASMASGTYEQYF

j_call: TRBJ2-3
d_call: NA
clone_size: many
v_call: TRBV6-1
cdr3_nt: TGTGCCAGCAGCGAGACAGTCCTCACAGATACGCAGTATTTT
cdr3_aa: CASSETVLTDTQYF

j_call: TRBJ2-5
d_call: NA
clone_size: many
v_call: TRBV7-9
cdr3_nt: TGTGCCAGCAGCTTACATCAAGAGACCCAGTACTTC
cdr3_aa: CASSLHQETQYF

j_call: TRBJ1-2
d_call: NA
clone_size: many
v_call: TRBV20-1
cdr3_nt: TGCAGTGCCATGCGGGCGGAACCTGGCTACACCTTC
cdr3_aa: CSAMRAEPGYTF

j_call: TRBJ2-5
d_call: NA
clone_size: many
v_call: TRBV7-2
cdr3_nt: TGTGCCAGCAGCTCGTCCCCCGGGGAAGAGACCCAGTACTTC
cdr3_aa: CASSSSPGEETQYF

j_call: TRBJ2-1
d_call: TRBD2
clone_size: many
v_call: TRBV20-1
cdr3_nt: TGCAGTGCTAGAGGCGGGAGGGATGGGGCATACAATGAGCAGTTCTTC
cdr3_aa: CSARGGRDGAYNEQFF

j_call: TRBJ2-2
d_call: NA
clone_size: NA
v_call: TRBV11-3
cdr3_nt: TGTGCCAGCAGCTTAGGATTGGGGGAGACCGGGGAGCTGTTTTTT
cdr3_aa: CASSLGLGETGELFF

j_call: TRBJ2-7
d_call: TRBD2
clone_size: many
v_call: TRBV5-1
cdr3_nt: TGCGCCAGCAGCTTCTCCCGGCTAGCGGACCCGGGTAGGGTCTCCTACGAGCAGTACTTC
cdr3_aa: CASSFSRLADPGRVSYEQYF

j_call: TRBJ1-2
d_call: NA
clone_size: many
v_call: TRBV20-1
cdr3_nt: TGCAGTGCTAGTAAGGACGGGACTGCGGGCTACACCTTC
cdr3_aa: CSASKDGTAGYTF

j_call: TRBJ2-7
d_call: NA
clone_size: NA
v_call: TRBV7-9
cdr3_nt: TGTGCCAGCGGGTCTGACAGTTACGAGCAGTACTTC
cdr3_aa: CASGSDSYEQYF

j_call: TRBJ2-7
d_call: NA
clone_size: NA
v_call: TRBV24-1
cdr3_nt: TGTGCCACCAGTGATGAGCAGGGCAACGAGCAGTACTTC
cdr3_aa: CATSDEQGNEQYF

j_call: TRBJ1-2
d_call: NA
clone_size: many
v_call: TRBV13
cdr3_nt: TGTGCCAGCAGCTTATCACGAGTGGCGGAAATCTATGGCTACACCTTC
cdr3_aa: CASSLSRVAEIYGYTF

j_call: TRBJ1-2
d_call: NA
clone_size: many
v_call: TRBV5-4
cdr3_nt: TGTGCCAGCAGTCCGGAATGGCAGCGGGTCAACTACACCTTC
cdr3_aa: CASSPEWQRVNYTF

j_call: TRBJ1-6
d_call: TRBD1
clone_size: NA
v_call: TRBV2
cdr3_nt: TGTGCCAGCAGAGCAGGGGGACCGAGTCCCCTCCACTTT
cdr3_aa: CASRAGGPSPLHF

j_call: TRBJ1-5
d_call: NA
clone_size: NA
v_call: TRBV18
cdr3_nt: TGTGCCAGCTCACCCCGACCGGTTTACATGTCCCTTCGGGCATATAGCAATCAGCCCCAGCATTTT
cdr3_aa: CASSPRPVYMSLRAYSNQPQHF

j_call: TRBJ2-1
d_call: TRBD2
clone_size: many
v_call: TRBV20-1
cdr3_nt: TGCAGTGCTACGACTAGCGGGGGGGTGGCGAATGAGCAGTTCTTC
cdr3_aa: CSATTSGGVANEQFF

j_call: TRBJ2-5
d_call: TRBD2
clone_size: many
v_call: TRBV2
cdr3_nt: TGTGCCAGCTTGGGAGGGCCGGGAGAGACCCAGTACTTC
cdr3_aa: CASLGGPGETQYF

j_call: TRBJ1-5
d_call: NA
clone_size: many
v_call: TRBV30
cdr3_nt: TGTGCCTGGAGTGTTAAGGGCGGGGGCAATCAGCCCCAGCATTTT
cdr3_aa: CAWSVKGGGNQPQHF

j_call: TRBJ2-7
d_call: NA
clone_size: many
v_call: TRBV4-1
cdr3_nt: TGCGCCAGCAGCCAGGGTAGCGGAAACTACGAGCAGTACTTC
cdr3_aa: CASSQGSGNYEQYF

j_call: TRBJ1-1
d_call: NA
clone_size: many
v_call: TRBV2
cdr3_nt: TGTGCCAGCGAGAGAGACCAGACTGAAGCTTTCTTT
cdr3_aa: CASERDQTEAFF

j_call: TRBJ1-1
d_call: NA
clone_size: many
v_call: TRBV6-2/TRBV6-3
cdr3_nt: TGTGCCAGCAGTTCCGAGTTGAACACTGAAGCTTTCTTT
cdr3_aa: CASSSELNTEAFF